This record looks at one T cell receptor (beta chain) sequence and its context. Its matching antigen is unknown. Germline V gene sequence: CDR1 MDHEN, CDR2 SYDVKM. Trimming pared 6 bases from V and 11 bases from J, leaving 22 bases between. The CDR3 has 14 residues. The data were taken from a study of blood T cells in healthy people across ages. Donation came from healthy Caucasian individuals in Russia who were aged 6 to 90. For the second PCR, which ran for roughly 6 to 12 cycles, a sample-barcoded 5' primer and a J-beta primer mix were used. Every sample returned 2.5 million or more CDR3-containing paired-end reads. TCRdb reanalysed the 5' RACE reads using MiXCR and keeps one entry per CDR3 protein. The sample contains roughly 1.5 million distinct CDR3 sequences, approximately 42% of which appear only once. Study-wide findings and caveats: Higher diversity, along with more naive CD4+ cells, distinguished long-lived donors from aged donors.

The chain has TRBV28 and TRBJ2-5, with D possibly TRBD1 on 6 matching bases. This clonotype was sampled from a woman younger than 30 in good health. Material for sequencing was blood. This CDR3 is CASRAGTPYNEQYF. CDR3 DNA: TGTGCCAGCAGAGCCGGGACACCTTACAATGAGCAGTACTTC.